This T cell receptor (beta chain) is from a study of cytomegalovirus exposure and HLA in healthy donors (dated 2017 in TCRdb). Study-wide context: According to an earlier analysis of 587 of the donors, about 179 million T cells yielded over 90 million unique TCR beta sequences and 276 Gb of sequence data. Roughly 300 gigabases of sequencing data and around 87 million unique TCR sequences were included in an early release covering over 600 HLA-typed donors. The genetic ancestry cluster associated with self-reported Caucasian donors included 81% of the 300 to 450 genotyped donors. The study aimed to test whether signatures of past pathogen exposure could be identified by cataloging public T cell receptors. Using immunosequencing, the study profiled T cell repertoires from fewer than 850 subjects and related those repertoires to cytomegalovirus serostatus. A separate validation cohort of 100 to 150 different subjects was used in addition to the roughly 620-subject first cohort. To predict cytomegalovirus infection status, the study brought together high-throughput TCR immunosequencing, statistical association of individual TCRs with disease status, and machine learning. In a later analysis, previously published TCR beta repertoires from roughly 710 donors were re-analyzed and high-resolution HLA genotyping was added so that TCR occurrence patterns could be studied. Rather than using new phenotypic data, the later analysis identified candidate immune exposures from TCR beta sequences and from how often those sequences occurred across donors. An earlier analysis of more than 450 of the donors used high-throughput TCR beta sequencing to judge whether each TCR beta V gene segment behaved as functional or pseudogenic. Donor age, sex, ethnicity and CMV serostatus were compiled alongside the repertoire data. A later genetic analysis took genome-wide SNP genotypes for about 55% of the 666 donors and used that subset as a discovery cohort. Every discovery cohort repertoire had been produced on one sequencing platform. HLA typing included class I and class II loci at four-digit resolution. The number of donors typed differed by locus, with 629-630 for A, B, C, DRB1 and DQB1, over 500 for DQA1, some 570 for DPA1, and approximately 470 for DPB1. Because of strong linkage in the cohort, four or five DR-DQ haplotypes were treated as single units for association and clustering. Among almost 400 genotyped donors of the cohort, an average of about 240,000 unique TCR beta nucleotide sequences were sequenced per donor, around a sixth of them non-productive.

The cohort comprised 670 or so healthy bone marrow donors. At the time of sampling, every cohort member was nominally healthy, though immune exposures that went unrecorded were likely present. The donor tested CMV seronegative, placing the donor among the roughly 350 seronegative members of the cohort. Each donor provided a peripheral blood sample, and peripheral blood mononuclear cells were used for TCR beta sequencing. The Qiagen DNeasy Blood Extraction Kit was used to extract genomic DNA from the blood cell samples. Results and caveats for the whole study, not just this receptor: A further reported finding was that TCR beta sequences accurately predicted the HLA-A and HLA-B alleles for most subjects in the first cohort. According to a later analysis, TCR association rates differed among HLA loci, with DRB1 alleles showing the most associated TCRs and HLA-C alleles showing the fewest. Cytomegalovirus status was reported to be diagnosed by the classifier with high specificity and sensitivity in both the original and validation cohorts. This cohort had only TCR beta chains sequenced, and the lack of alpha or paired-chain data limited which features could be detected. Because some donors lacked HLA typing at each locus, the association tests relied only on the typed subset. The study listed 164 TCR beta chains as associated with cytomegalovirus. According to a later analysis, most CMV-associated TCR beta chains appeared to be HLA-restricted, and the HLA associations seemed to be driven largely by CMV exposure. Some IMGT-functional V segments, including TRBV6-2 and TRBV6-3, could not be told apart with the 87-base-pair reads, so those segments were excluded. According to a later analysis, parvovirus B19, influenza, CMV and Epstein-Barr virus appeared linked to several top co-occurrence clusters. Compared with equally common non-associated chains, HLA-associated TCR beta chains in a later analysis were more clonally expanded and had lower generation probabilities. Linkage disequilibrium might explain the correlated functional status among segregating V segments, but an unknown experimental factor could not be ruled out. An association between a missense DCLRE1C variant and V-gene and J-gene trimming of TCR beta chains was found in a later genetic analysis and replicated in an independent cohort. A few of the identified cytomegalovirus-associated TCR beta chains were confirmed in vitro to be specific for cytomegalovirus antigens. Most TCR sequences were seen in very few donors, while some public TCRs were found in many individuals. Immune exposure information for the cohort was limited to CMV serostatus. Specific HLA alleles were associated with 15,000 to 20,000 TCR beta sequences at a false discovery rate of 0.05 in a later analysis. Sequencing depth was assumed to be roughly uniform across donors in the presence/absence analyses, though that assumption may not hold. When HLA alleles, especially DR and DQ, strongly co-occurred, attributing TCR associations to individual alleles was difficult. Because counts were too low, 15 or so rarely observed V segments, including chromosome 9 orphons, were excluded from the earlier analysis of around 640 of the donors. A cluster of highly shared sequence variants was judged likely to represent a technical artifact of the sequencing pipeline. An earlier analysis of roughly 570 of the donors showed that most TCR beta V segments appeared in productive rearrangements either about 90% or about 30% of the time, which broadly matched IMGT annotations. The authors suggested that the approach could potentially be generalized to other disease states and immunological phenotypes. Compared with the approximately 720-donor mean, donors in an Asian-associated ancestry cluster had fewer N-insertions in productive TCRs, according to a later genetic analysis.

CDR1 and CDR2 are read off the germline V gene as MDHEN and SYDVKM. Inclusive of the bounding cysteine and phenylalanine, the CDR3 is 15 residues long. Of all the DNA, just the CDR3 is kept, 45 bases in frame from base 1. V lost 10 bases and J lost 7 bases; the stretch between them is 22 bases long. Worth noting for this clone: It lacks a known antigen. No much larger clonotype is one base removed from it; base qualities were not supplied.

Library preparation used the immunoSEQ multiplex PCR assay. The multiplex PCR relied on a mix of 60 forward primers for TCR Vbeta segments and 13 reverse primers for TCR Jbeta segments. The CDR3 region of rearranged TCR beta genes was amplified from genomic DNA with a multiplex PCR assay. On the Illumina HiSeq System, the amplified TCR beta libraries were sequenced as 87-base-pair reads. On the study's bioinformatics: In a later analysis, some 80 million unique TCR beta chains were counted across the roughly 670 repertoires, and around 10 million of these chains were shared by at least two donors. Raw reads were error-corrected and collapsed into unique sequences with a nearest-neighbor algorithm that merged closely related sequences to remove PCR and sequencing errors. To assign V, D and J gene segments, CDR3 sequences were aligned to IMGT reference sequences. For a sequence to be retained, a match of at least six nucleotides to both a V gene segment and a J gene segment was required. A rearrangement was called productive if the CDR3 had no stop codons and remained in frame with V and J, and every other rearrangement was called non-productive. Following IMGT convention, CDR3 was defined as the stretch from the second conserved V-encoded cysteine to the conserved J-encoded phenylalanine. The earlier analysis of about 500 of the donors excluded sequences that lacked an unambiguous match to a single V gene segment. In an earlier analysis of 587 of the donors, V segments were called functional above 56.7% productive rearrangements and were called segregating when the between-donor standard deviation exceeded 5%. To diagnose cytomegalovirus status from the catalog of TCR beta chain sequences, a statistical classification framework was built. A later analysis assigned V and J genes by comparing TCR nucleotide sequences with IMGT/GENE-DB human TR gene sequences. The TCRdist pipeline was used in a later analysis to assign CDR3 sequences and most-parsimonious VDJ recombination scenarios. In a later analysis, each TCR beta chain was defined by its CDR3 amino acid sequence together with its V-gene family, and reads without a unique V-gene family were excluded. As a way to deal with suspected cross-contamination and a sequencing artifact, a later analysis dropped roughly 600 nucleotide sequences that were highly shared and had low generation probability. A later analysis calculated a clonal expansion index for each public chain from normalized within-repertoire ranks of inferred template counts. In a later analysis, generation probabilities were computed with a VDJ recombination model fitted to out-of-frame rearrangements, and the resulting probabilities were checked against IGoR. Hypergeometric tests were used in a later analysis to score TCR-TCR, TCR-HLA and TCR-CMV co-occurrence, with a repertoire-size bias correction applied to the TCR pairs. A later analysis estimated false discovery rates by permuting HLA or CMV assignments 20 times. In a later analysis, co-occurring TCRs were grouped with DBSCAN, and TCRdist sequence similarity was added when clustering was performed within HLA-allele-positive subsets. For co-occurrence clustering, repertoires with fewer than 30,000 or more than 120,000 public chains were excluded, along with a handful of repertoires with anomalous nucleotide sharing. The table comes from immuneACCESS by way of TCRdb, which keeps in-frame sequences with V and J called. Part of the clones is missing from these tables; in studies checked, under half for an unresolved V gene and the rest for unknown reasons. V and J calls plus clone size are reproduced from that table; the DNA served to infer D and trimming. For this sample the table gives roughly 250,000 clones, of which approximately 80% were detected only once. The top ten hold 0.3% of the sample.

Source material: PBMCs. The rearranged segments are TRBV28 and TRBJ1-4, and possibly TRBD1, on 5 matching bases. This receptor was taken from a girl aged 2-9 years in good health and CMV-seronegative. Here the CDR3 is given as CATDTFGRGGEKLFF. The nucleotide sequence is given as TGTGCCACCGATACTTTCGGGAGGGGAGGTGAAAAACTGTTTTTT.